Below are 30 T cell receptor beta chains sequenced from a single sample in a study of OX40 agonist ivuxolimab in advanced cancers. TCRdb's table, derived via immunoSEQ multiplex PCR, lists solely in-frame clones and lacks some. The sample has more than 50,000 clones; approximately 81% are singletons. The specimen was CD4+ or CD8+ T cells sorted from blood, collected in a trial of the OX40 agonist ivuxolimab. The receptor source for this set is an adult with an advanced solid tumor such as melanoma, head and neck, liver or kidney cancer.

This clone was detected only a few times. The chain uses TRBV7-2 and TRBJ2-5; D call uncertain. Per germline, CDR1 SGHTA and CDR2 FQGNSA. Trimming pared 5 bases from V and 5 bases from J, leaving 15 bases between. There are 14 residues in the CDR3. The CDR3: CASSLVAGRETQYF. The CDR3 DNA follows: TGTGCCAGCAGCCTCGTCGCCGGGCGGGAGACCCAGTACTTC.

The chain uses TRBV18 and TRBJ2-6; no clear D gene. The germline gives CDR1 KGHSH, CDR2 LQKENI. This CDR3 is built from 16 residues. Trimming stripped 6 bases from V and 0 bases from J, with 12 bases between. The CDR3 protein is CASSPVISSGANVLTF. Written as DNA, the CDR3 is TGTGCCAGCTCGCCGGTCATCAGCTCTGGGGCCAACGTCCTGACTTTC.

The V gene is TRBV7-2, the J gene TRBJ2-7; tentative D call: TRBD2 (6 bases). Per germline, CDR1 SGHTA and CDR2 FQGNSA. V lost 4 bases, J lost 3 bases, and 10 bases lay in between. The length of the CDR3 is 13 residues. CDR3 bases: TGTGCCAGCAGCTCCCGGGGAGGCTACGAGCAGTACTTC. The encoded protein is CASSSRGGYEQYF. Supplemented by reference TRBV7-2 and TRBJ2-7, the full variable domain reads GAGVSQSPSNKVTEKGKDVELRCDPISGHTALYWYRQSLGQGLEFLIYFQGNSAPDKSGLPSDRFSAERTGGSVSTLTIQRTQQEDSAVYLCASSSRGGYEQYFGPGTRLTVT.

The J gene is TRBJ1-4, the V gene TRBV6-5; TRBD1 might be the D (5 bases). The CDR3 loop spans 14 amino acids. V was pared by 11 bases and J by 0 bases, with 13 bases between. CDR1 and CDR2 (germline): MNHEY, SVGAGI. CDR3 DNA sequence: TGTGCCTCCCGGGGGGACGCAACTAATGAAAAACTGTTTTTT. This gives the protein CASRGDATNEKLFF.

The chain recombines TRBV2 with TRBJ2-5; D not certain. The last part of the DNA fits TRBJ2-7 better; the J call may be wrong. The CDR3 runs to 14 residues. The germline V gene has CDR1 SNHLY and CDR2 FYNNEI. The CDR3 is CASTSVRSSYEQYF. The CDR3 bases are TGTGCCAGCACCTCCGTGCGGAGCTCCTACGAGCAGTACTTC.

This clone was detected only once. The rearrangement joins TRBV10-3 to TRBJ2-7; D call uncertain. The CDR3 has 12 residues. Germline V gene sequence: CDR1 ENHRY, CDR2 SYGVKD. With 3 bases removed from V and 4 bases from J, the gap between germline ends came to 7 bases. The CDR3 region is CAISDKPYEQYF. The CDR3 bases are TGTGCCATCAGTGATAAACCATACGAGCAGTACTTC.

This clone has a handful of counts. The rearrangement links TRBV6-1 to TRBJ1-4; TRBD1 matches at 9 bases. This CDR3 has 15 amino acids. Losses at the gene ends were 0 bases for V and 7 bases for J; bases not matched to a gene: 3. Germline loops: CDR1 MNHNS, CDR2 SASEGT. The DNA of the CDR3 is TGTGCCAGCAGTGAAGCGGGGACAGGGCGTGAAAAACTGTTTTTT. Residues: CASSEAGTGREKLFF.

The gene calls are TRBV27 and TRBJ1-1; possibly TRBD1 for D (6 bases). V was clipped by 5 bases and J by 2 bases, with 12 bases between them. CDR1 and CDR2 from the germline V gene are MNHEY and SMNVEV (reference sequence). The CDR3 is 14 residues long. In DNA form, the CDR3 reads TGTGCCAGCAGTGGAAACAGGGTAAACACTGAAGCTTTCTTT. This encodes CASSGNRVNTEAFF.

The table lists this clone with a few counts. J is TRBJ1-1 and V is TRBV7-6; 7 bases are a match to TRBD1. Trimming took 5 bases from V and 0 from J; bases not matched to a gene: 3. The CDR3 has 14 amino acids. Germline-derived CDR1 and CDR2 are SGHVS and FNYEAQ. CDR3 sequence: CASSPDRVNTEAFF. The CDR3 DNA follows: TGTGCCAGCAGCCCAGACAGGGTGAACACTGAAGCTTTCTTT.

The genes are TRBV18 and TRBJ2-6; D remains unclear. Germline V lookup: CDR1 KGHSH, CDR2 LQKENI. The CDR3 has 15 amino acids. V shed 4 bases and J shed 5 bases, with 12 bases lying between them. The CDR3 protein is CASSLRDLRANVLTF. CDR3 coding DNA: TGTGCCAGCTCACTTCGAGACCTGAGGGCCAACGTCCTGACTTTC.

This chain uses TRBV11-2 with TRBJ2-5; D not certain. Looked up from germline, CDR1 is SGHAT and CDR2 is FQNNGV. Trimming left V 0 bases short and J 4 bases short, with 9 bases between. This CDR3 has 14 amino acids. CDR3 in amino acids: CASSLDLVRETQYF. The CDR3 DNA is TGTGCCAGCAGCTTAGATTTGGTCCGAGAGACCCAGTACTTC.

The chain uses TRBV19 and TRBJ2-2; D ambiguous. The V end was cut by 4 bases, the J end by 6 bases, with 9 bases between. The germline CDR1 and CDR2 sequences are LNHDA and SQIVND (reference sequence). The CDR3 is 13 residues long. CDR3: CASSTLDPGELFF. CDR3 DNA: TGTGCCAGTAGTACCCTCGACCCCGGGGAGCTGTTTTTT.

The chain carries TRBV30 and TRBJ2-2; tentatively, D is TRBD1 or TRBD2 (5 bases each). The germline CDR1 and CDR2 sequences are GTSNPN and SVGIG (reference sequence). The CDR3 sequence is 15 residues long. V was trimmed by 0 bases and J by 7 bases, leaving 15 bases between them. The CDR3 protein is CAWSVRGRDGGELFF. Written as DNA, the CDR3 is TGTGCCTGGAGTGTACGGGGTAGGGACGGCGGGGAGCTGTTTTTT.

This rearrangement joins TRBV5-6 to TRBJ2-7; D is perhaps TRBD2 (6 bases). Trimming left V 0 bases short and J 1 base short, with 17 bases between. Germline CDR1 and CDR2: SGHDT and YYEEEE. The CDR3 runs 17 residues. In DNA form, the CDR3 reads TGTGCCAGCAGCTTGGAAGTTATCGTGGGGGGTTCCTACGAGCAGTACTTC. This sequence encodes CASSLEVIVGGSYEQYF.

The chain carries TRBV19 and TRBJ1-3; D possibly corresponds to TRBD1 (6 bases). V was cut by 1 base and J by 0 bases, with 28 bases left in between. CDR1 is LNHDA and CDR2 is SQIVND in the germline V gene (reference sequence). The CDR3 is 22 residues long. CDR3 in amino acids: CASSIARGGARGQRSSGNTIYF. The CDR3, as DNA: TGTGCCAGTAGTATAGCCCGAGGGGGTGCCCGCGGACAGCGGAGCTCTGGAAACACCATATATTTT. Using reference TRBV19 and TRBJ1-3 for the parts outside the CDR3, the full variable domain is DGGITQSPKYLFRKEGQNVTLSCEQNLNHDAMYWYRQDPGQGLRLIYYSQIVNDFQKGDIAEGYSVSREKKESFPLTVTSAQKNPTAFYLCASSIARGGARGQRSSGNTIYFGEGSWLTVV.

The CDR3 loop is CASSESSRADGTDTQYF. The CDR3 region has the DNA TGTGCCAGCAGTGAAAGTTCTAGGGCGGATGGCACAGATACGCAGTATTTT. This sequence joins TRBV25-1 and TRBJ2-3; D is ambiguous. The CDR3 consists of 17 residues. Trimming shortened V by 2 bases and J by 1 base, and 16 bases separated the two germline ends. In germline, CDR1 is MGHDK, CDR2 SYGVNS.

This chain joins TRBV7-3 and TRBJ2-1; TRBD1 agrees at 8 bases. Germline assignment: CDR1 SGHTA and CDR2 FQGTGA. The CDR3 is made up of 15 amino acids. After removal of 4 bases from V and 4 bases from J, the junction contained 6 bases not matched to a gene. CDR3 in DNA: TGTGCCAGCAGCTCCCCCGGGACAGGATACAATGAGCAGTTCTTC. It specifies CASSSPGTGYNEQFF. Full variable domain (rest looked up from reference TRBV7-3 and TRBJ2-1): GAGVSQTPSNKVTEKGKYVELRCDPISGHTALYWYRQSLGQGPEFLIYFQGTGAADDSGLPNDRFFAVRPEGSVSTLKIQRTERGDSAVYLCASSSPGTGYNEQFFGPGTRLTVL.

The chain has TRBV6-1 and TRBJ1-5; D possibly corresponds to TRBD1 (5 bases). This CDR3 contains 14 residues. The germline gives CDR1 MNHNS, CDR2 SASEGT. The ends were cut back, 5 bases at V and 1 base at J, with 9 bases in the middle. Here the CDR3 reads CASSPGGSNQPQHF. The CDR3 DNA reads TGTGCCAGCAGTCCGGGGGGGAGCAATCAGCCCCAGCATTTT.

This chain links TRBV9 with TRBJ2-2; no reliable D call. CDR1 is SGDLS and CDR2 is YYNGEE in the germline V gene. The V gene lost 4 bases and the J gene lost 5 bases, with 15 bases spanning the gap. The CDR3 is 15 amino acids. Written as DNA, the CDR3 is TGTGCCAGCAGCCCCCAGTTTAGTGAGACCGGGGAGCTGTTTTTT. This encodes CASSPQFSETGELFF.

The chain couples TRBV5-4 to TRBJ2-2; 9 nucleotides align to TRBD1. The CDR3 contains 16 residues. J was trimmed by 6 bases and V by 4 bases; bases with no gene match: 10. Germline loops: CDR1 SGHNT, CDR2 YYREEE (reference sequence). The CDR3 reads CASSLAPTGGSGELFF. CDR3 coding DNA: TGTGCCAGCAGCCTGGCCCCGACAGGGGGATCCGGGGAGCTGTTTTTT.

The rearrangement uses TRBV9 and TRBJ2-2, with unresolved D. The germline V and J ends were trimmed by 2 bases and 0 bases, with 11 bases remaining between them. The CDR3 runs 16 residues. CDR1 and CDR2 (germline): SGDLS, YYNGEE. The CDR3 sequence: CASSVRMAANTGELFF. Here the CDR3 DNA reads TGTGCCAGCAGCGTTAGGATGGCCGCGAACACCGGGGAGCTGTTTTTT. The entire variable domain, with the rest obtained from reference TRBV9 and TRBJ2-2, is as follows: DSGVTQTPKHLITATGQRVTLRCSPRSGDLSVYWYQQSLDQGLQFLIQYYNGEERAKGNILERFSAQQFPDLHSELNLSSLELGDSALYFCASSVRMAANTGELFFGEGSRLTVL.

This sequence joins TRBV15 and TRBJ1-5; a weak D match, TRBD1 (5 bases). Trimming shortened V by 0 bases and J by 4 bases, and 16 bases separated the two germline ends. Germline CDR1 and CDR2: LNHNV and YYDKDF (reference sequence). The CDR3 is 17 residues long. This CDR3 is CATSRDREGSRNQPQHF. DNA of the CDR3: TGTGCCACCAGCAGAGATCGCGAGGGGAGCAGGAATCAGCCCCAGCATTTT.

This chain uses TRBV28 with TRBJ2-7; TRBD2 agrees at 7 bases. The CDR3 runs 15 residues. From germline, CDR1 is MDHEN and CDR2 SYDVKM. Germline trimming cut 6 bases from V and 0 bases from J; bases unmatched to any gene: 8. The CDR3 DNA is TGTGCCAGCAGCCCGGGGGGACGGCCCTCCTACGAGCAGTACTTC. Its translation is CASSPGGRPSYEQYF. The full variable domain, its missing parts supplied by reference TRBV28 and TRBJ2-7, is DVKVTQSSRYLVKRTGEKVFLECVQDMDHENMFWYRQDPGLGLRLIYFSYDVKMKEKGDIPEGYSVSREKKERFSLILESASTNQTSMYLCASSPGGRPSYEQYFGPGTRLTVT.

The chain links TRBV28 to TRBJ1-6; D is unclear. Germline CDR1 is MDHEN and CDR2 is SYDVKM. Trimming left V 9 bases short and J 0 bases short, with 9 bases between. The CDR3 has 14 amino acids. Here the CDR3 DNA reads TGTGCCAGTCTAGGGAGCTCCTATAATTCACCCCTCCACTTT. This encodes CASLGSSYNSPLHF.

The chain carries TRBV10-3 and TRBJ1-1; D gene uncertain. The CDR3 runs to 12 residues. Germline CDR1 is ENHRY and CDR2 is SYGVKD. The germline V and J ends were trimmed by 6 bases and 5 bases, with 10 bases remaining between them. For the CDR3, the DNA is TGTGCCATCAGGCGACTGGGGACTGAAGCTTTCTTT. Protein: CAIRRLGTEAFF.

V gene TRBV19 combines with J gene TRBJ2-2; 8 bases match TRBD1. With 7 bases clipped from V and 0 bases from J, the junction kept 4 bases outside the gene matches. Germline CDR1 is LNHDA and CDR2 is SQIVND (reference sequence). The CDR3 is made up of 15 amino acids. As DNA, the CDR3 is TGTGCCAGTAACCAGGGGGCGACGAACACCGGGGAGCTGTTTTTT. Its protein product is CASNQGATNTGELFF. Supplemented by reference TRBV19 and TRBJ2-2, the full variable domain reads DGGITQSPKYLFRKEGQNVTLSCEQNLNHDAMYWYRQDPGQGLRLIYYSQIVNDFQKGDIAEGYSVSREKKESFPLTVTSAQKNPTAFYLCASNQGATNTGELFFGEGSRLTVL.

This clone qualifies as medium-sized. The chain carries TRBV7-9 and TRBJ1-5; D possibly corresponds to TRBD1 (6 bases). The CDR3 is 14 residues long. Per the germline V gene, CDR1 is SEHNR and CDR2 is FQNEAQ (reference sequence). V dropped 1 base and J dropped 2 bases, with 6 bases sitting between them. The CDR3 region has the DNA TGTGCCAGCAGCTTAGACAGGGGCAATCAGCCCCAGCATTTT. Residues: CASSLDRGNQPQHF.

This clone was picked up a small number of times. The chain recombines TRBV11-2 with TRBJ2-2; D is unresolved. V was shortened by 5 bases and J by 6 bases, with 10 bases between the two germline ends. Germline CDR1 and CDR2: SGHAT and FQNNGV. This CDR3 has 13 amino acids. The CDR3 reads CASSIRKPGELFF. The CDR3 nucleotides read TGTGCCAGCAGCATACGGAAACCCGGGGAGCTGTTTTTT.

The rearrangement joins TRBV25-1 to TRBJ2-7; D may correspond to TRBD1 or TRBD2 (5 bases each). Trimming removed 2 bases at V and 0 bases at J, with 11 bases between. Germline CDR1 is MGHDK and CDR2 is SYGVNS. The CDR3 sequence is 15 residues long. In nucleotides, the CDR3 is TGTGCCAGCAGTGAACCGGGACGTAGCTCCTACGAGCAGTACTTC. This gives the protein CASSEPGRSSYEQYF.

The chain combines TRBV14 with TRBJ1-2; no clear D. Germline V gives CDR1 SGHDN, CDR2 FVKESK. Between the trimmed V and J ends, which lost 4 bases and 4 bases, there was a span of 10 bases. CDR3 length equals 13 residues. DNA of the CDR3: TGTGCCAGCAGCCCCTTACTAGCCTATGGCTACACCTTC. This sequence encodes CASSPLLAYGYTF.